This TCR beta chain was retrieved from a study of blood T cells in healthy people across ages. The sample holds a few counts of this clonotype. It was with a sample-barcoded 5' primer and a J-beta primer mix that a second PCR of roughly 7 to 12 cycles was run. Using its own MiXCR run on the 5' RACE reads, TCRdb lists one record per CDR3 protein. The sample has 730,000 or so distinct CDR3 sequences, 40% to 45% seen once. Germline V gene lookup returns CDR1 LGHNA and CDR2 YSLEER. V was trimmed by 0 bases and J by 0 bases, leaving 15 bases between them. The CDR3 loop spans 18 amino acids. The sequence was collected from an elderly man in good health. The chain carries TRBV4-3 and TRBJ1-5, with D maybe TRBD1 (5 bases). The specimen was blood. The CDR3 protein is CASSQDWTGGYSNQPQHF. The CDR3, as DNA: TGCGCCAGCAGCCAAGATTGGACGGGGGGATATAGCAATCAGCCCCAGCATTTT.